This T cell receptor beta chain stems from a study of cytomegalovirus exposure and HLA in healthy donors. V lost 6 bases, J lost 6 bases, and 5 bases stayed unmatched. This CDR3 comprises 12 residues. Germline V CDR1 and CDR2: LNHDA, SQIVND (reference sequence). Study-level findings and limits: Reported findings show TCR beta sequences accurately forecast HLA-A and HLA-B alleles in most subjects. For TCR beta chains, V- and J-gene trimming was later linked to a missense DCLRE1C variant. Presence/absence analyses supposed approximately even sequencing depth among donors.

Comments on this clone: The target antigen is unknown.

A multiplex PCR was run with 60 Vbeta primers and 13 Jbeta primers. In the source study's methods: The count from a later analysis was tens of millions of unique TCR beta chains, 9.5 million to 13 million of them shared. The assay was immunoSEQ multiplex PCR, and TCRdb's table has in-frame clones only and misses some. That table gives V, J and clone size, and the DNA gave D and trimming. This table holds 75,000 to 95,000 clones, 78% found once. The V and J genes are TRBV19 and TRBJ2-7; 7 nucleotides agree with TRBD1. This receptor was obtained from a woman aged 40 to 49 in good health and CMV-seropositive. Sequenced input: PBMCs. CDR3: CASSPHRGEQYF. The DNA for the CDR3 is TGTGCCAGTAGCCCCCACAGGGGCGAGCAGTACTTC.